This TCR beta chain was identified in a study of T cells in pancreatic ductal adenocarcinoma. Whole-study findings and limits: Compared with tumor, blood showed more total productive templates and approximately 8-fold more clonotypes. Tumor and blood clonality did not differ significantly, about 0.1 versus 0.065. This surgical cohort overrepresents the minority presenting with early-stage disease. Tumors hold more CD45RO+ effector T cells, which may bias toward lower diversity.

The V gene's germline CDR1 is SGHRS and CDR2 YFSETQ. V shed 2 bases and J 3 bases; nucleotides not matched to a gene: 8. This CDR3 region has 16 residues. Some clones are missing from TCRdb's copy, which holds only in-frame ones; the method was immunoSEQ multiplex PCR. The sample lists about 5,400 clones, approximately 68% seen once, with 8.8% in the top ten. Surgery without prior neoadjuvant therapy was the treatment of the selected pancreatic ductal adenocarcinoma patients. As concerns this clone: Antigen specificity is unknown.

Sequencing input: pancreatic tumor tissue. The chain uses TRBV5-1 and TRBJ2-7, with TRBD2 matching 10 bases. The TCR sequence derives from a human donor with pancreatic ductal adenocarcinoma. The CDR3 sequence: CASSLYLAGANYEQYF. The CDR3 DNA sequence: TGCGCCAGCAGCTTATACCTAGCGGGGGCTAACTACGAGCAGTACTTC.